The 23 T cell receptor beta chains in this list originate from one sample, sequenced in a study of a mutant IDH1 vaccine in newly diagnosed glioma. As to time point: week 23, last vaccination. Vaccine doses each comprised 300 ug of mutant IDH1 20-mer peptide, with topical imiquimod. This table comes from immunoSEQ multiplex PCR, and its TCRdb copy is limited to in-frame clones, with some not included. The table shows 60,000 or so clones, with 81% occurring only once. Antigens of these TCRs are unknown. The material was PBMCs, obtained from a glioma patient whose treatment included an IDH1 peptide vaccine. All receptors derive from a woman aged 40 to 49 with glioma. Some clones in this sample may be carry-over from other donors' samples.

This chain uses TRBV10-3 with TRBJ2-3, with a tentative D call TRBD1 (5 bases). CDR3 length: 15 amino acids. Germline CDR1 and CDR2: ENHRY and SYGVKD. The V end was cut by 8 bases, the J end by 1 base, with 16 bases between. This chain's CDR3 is CAISSSDSGTDTQYF. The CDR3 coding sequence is TGTGCCATCTCCTCGAGCGACAGTGGCACAGATACGCAGTATTTT.

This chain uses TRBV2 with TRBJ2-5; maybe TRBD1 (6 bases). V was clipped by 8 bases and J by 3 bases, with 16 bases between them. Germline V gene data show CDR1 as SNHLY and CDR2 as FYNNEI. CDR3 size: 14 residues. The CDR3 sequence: CASSPEKGEETQYF. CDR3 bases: TGTGCCAGCTCTCCGGAGAAGGGGGAAGAGACCCAGTACTTC.

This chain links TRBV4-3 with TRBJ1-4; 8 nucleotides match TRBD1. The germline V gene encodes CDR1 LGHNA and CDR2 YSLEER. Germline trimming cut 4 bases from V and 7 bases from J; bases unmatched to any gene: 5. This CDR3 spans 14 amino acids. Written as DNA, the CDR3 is TGCGCCAGCAGCCCTGACGGGACAGGTGAAAAACTGTTTTTT. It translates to CASSPDGTGEKLFF.

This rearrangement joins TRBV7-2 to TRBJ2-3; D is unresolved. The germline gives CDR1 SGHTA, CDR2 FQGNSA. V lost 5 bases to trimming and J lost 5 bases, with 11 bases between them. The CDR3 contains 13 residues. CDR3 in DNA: TGTGCCAGCAGCCCCCGGGTCGGAGATACGCAGTATTTT. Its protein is CASSPRVGDTQYF.

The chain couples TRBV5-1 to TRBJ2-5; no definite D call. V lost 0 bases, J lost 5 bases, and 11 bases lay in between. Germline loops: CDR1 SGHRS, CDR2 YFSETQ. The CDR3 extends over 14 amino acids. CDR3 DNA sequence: TGCGCCAGCAGCTTGGAGGTGGGAAGGGAGACCCAGTACTTC. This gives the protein CASSLEVGRETQYF.

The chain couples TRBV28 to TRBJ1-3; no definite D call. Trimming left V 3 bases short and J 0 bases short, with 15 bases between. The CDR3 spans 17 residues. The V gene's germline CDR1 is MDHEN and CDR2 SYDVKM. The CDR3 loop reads CASSFFLGPDSGNTIYF. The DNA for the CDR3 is TGTGCCAGCAGTTTCTTCCTTGGACCAGACTCTGGAAACACCATATATTTT. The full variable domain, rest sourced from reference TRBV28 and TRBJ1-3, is DVKVTQSSRYLVKRTGEKVFLECVQDMDHENMFWYRQDPGLGLRLIYFSYDVKMKEKGDIPEGYSVSREKKERFSLILESASTNQTSMYLCASSFFLGPDSGNTIYFGEGSWLTVV.

CDR3 nucleotide sequence: TGTGCCAGCAGCTCACGGGGGCGCGGAGATACGCAGTATTTT. Translating it yields CASSSRGRGDTQYF. The chain employs TRBV6-5 and TRBJ2-3; D tentatively reads TRBD1 or TRBD2 (6 bases each). Looked up from germline, CDR1 is MNHEY and CDR2 is SVGAGI. This CDR3 region has 14 residues. Trimming left V 6 bases short and J 5 bases short, with 15 bases between.

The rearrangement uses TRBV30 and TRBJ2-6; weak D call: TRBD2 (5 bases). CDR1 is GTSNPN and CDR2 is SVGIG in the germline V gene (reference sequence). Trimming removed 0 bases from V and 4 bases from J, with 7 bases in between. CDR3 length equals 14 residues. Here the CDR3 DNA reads TGTGCCTGGAGTGTTCGGGGAGGGGCCAACGTCCTGACTTTC. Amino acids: CAWSVRGGANVLTF. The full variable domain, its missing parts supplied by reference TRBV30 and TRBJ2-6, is SQTIHQWPATLVQPVGSPLSLECTVEGTSNPNLYWYRQAAGRGLQLLFYSVGIGQISSEVPQNLSASRPQDRQFILSSKKLLLSDSGFYLCAWSVRGGANVLTFGAGSRLTVL.

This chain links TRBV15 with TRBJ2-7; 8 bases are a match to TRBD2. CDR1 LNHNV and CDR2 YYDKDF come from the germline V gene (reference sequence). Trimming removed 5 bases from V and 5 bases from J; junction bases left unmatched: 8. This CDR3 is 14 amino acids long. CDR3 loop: CATSLGLGADEQYF. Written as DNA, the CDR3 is TGTGCCACCAGCCTGGGACTAGGCGCGGACGAGCAGTACTTC.

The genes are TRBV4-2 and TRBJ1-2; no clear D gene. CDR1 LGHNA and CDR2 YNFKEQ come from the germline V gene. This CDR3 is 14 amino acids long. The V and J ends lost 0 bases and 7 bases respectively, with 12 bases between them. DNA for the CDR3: TGTGCCAGCAGCCAAGATGTACTCGGTCGTGGCTACACCTTC. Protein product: CASSQDVLGRGYTF.

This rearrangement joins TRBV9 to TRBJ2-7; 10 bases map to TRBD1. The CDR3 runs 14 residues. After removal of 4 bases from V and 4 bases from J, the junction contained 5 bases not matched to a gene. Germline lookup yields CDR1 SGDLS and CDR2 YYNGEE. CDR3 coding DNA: TGTGCCAGCAGCCTCGGGGACAGGGGTTACGAGCAGTACTTC. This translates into CASSLGDRGYEQYF.

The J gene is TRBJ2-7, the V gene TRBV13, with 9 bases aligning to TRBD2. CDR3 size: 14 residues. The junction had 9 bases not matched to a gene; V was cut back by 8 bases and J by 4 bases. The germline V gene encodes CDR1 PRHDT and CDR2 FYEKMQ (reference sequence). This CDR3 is CASYDQTSGYEQYF. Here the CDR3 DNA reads TGTGCCAGCTACGACCAGACTAGCGGTTACGAGCAGTACTTC.

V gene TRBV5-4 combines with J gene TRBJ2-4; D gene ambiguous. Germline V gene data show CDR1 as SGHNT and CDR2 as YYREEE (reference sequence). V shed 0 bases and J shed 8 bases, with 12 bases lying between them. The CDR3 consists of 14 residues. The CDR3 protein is CASSLGQLDDIQYF. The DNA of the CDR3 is TGTGCCAGCAGCTTGGGGCAGTTAGACGACATTCAGTACTTC. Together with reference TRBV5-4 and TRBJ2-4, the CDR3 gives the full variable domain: ETGVTQSPTHLIKTRGQQVTLRCSSQSGHNTVSWYQQALGQGPQFIFQYYREEENGRGNFPPRFSGLQFPNYSSELNVNALELDDSALYLCASSLGQLDDIQYFGAGTRLSVL.

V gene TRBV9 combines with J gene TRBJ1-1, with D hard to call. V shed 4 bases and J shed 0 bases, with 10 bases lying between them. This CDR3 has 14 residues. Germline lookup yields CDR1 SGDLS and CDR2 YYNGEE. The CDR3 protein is CASSPFDVNTEAFF. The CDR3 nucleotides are TGTGCCAGCAGCCCCTTCGACGTGAACACTGAAGCTTTCTTT. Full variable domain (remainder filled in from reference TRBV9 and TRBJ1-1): DSGVTQTPKHLITATGQRVTLRCSPRSGDLSVYWYQQSLDQGLQFLIQYYNGEERAKGNILERFSAQQFPDLHSELNLSSLELGDSALYFCASSPFDVNTEAFFGQGTRLTVV.

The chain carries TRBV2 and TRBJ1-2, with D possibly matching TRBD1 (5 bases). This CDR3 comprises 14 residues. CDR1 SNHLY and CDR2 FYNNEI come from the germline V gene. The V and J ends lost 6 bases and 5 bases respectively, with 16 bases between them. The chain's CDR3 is CASRGEVEGYGYTF. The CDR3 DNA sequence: TGTGCCAGCAGGGGGGAGGTCGAGGGGTATGGCTACACCTTC.

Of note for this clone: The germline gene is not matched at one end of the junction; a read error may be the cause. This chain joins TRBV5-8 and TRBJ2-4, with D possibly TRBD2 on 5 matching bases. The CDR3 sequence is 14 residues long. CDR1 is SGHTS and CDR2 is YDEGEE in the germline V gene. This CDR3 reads CASSLATGSSFGDF. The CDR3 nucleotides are TGTGCCAGCAGCTTGGCTACGGGGTCCTCCTTCGGTGACTTC.

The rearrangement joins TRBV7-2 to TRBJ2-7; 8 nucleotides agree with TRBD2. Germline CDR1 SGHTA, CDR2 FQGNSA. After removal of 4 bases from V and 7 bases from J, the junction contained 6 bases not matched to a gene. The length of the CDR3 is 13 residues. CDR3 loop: CASSSVGGGEQYF. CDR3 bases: TGTGCCAGCAGCTCCGTCGGGGGGGGAGAGCAGTACTTC.

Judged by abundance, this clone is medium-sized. The CDR3 is CASSLRGLNTEAFF. The CDR3 DNA follows: TGTGCCAGCAGTTTAAGGGGATTGAACACTGAAGCTTTCTTT. The chain joins TRBV27 to TRBJ1-1; tentative D call: TRBD1 (5 bases). CDR3 length equals 14 residues. Germline CDR1 reads MNHEY; CDR2 reads SMNVEV (reference sequence). V lost 2 bases and J 0 bases, leaving 7 bases between the germline ends.

CDR3 coding DNA: TGTGCCAGCAGCGCCCTCCGGAGGGGGCCAGGCGGGGAGCTGTTTTTT. Translation: CASSALRRGPGGELFF. The chain uses TRBV9 and TRBJ2-2; D possibly corresponds to TRBD1 (7 bases). The CDR3 length is 16 residues. Germline V gives CDR1 SGDLS, CDR2 YYNGEE. Trimming stripped 3 bases from V and 7 bases from J, with 19 bases between.

CDR3 protein: CASSTWTGVYEQYF. CDR3 bases: TGCGCCAGCAGCACCTGGACAGGGGTCTACGAGCAGTACTTC. J is TRBJ2-7 and V is TRBV5-1, with 9 positions matching TRBD1. Trimming took 4 bases from V and 3 from J; bases not matched to a gene: 5. Germline V lookup: CDR1 SGHRS, CDR2 YFSETQ. This CDR3 has 14 residues.

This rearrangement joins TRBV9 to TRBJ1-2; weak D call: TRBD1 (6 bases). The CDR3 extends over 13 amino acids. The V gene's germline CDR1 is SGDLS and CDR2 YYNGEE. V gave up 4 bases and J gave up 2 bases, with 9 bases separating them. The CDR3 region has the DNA TGTGCCAGCAGCCCCGACAGGAACTATGGCTACACCTTC. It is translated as CASSPDRNYGYTF.

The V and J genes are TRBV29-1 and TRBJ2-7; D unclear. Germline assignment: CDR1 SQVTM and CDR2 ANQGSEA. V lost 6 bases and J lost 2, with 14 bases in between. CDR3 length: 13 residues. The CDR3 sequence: CSVRVGKPYEQYF. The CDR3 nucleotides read TGCAGCGTAAGGGTAGGAAAACCCTACGAGCAGTACTTC.

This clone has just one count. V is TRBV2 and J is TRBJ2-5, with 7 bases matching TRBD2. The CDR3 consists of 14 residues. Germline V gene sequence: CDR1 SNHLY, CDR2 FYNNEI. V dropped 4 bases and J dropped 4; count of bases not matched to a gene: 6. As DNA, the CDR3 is TGTGCCAGCAGTGGGGAGGGCACTTCAGAGACCCAGTACTTC. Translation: CASSGEGTSETQYF.